This paragraph covers one T cell receptor beta chain sequence. Its antigen is still unknown. This sample is part of a study of OX40 agonist ivuxolimab in advanced cancers. V lost 2 bases and J lost 0, with 7 bases in between. Germline values: CDR1 MDHEN, CDR2 SYDVKM. The length of the CDR3 is 14 residues. General study points: By week 6 at 0.1 to 3.0 mg/kg, blood CD4+ and CD8+ T cells had expanded clonally.

TCRdb's copy holds only in-frame clones and misses some; the assay was immunoSEQ multiplex PCR. The sample has around 25,000 clones, around 73% seen once. This sequence joins TRBV28 and TRBJ1-1; a weak D match, TRBD1 (5 bases). This clonotype was sampled from an adult with an advanced solid tumor such as melanoma, head and neck, liver or kidney cancer. Here the sequenced sample was CD4+ or CD8+ T cells sorted from blood, taken in a trial of the OX40 agonist ivuxolimab. The CDR3 is CASSLGRVNTEAFF. Written as DNA, the CDR3 is TGTGCCAGCAGTTTAGGCAGGGTGAACACTGAAGCTTTCTTT.